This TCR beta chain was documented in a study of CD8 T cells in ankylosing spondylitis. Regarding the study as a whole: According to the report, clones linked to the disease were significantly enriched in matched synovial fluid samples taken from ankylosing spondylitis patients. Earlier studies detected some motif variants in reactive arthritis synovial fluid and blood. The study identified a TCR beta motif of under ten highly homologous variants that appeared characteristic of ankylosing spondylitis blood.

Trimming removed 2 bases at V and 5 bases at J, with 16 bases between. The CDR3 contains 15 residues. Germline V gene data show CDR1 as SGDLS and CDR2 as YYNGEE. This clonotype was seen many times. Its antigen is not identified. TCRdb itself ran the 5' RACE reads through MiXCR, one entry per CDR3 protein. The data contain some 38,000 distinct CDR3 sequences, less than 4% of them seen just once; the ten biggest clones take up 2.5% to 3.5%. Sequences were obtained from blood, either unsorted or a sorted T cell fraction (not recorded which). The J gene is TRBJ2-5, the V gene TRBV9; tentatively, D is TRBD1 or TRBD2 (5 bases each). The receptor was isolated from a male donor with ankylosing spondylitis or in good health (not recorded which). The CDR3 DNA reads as TGTGCCAGCAGCGTCGGGACCAGCCCTGTCGAGACCCAGTACTTC. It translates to CASSVGTSPVETQYF.